These 22 T cell receptor beta chains originate from one sample sequenced in a study of a mutant IDH1 vaccine in newly diagnosed glioma. Data came from immunoSEQ multiplex PCR; TCRdb stores just in-frame clones and leaves some out. This table has some 12,000 clones, approximately 85% appearing once. The time point was: week 47, end of study. Every vaccination contained 300 ug of the mutant IDH1 20-mer peptide and was paired with topical imiquimod. What these receptors recognize is not known. The specimen comprised PBMCs, sampled from a glioma patient whose treatment included an IDH1 peptide vaccine. Every receptor here comes from a man younger than 40 with glioma.

The chain joins TRBV27 to TRBJ1-1, with D possibly matching TRBD1 (5 bases). The V end lost 8 bases, the J end lost 4 bases, and 20 bases lay between the germline ends. This CDR3 has 15 residues. Germline V gene lookup returns CDR1 MNHEY and CDR2 SMNVEV (reference sequence). CDR3 DNA sequence: TGTGCCAGCGCCCCCGCCGGCGGGGGGGGCACTGAAGCTTTCTTT. As protein: CASAPAGGGGTEAFF.

V gene TRBV7-9 combines with J gene TRBJ2-7, with 12 bases aligning to TRBD2. The J segment lost 2 bases and the V segment lost 5 bases, leaving 10 bases of the junction unmatched. The CDR3 spans 17 residues. Germline V gene data show CDR1 as SEHNR and CDR2 as FQNEAQ (reference sequence). CDR3 DNA: TGTGCCAGCAGCCCTGGACTAGCGGGACCCAGAGCCTACGAGCAGTACTTC. Amino acid sequence: CASSPGLAGPRAYEQYF.

The V and J genes are TRBV6-6 and TRBJ1-2; D unclear. Germline CDR1 and CDR2: MNHNY and SVGAGI (reference sequence). The CDR3 length is 14 residues. V lost 0 bases to trimming and J lost 2 bases, with 7 bases between them. CDR3 DNA: TGTGCCAGCAGTTACTCAGAAGGGAACTATGGCTACACCTTC. Encoded protein: CASSYSEGNYGYTF.

The V gene is TRBV7-2, the J gene TRBJ2-7, with D possibly matching TRBD2 (7 bases). Germline V gives CDR1 SGHTA, CDR2 FQGNSA. The V and J ends lost 3 bases and 6 bases respectively, with 15 bases between them. This CDR3 has 14 amino acids. The DNA for the CDR3 is TGTGCCAGCAGCTTCTCTAGGGGGGGGTTCGAGCAGTACTTC. It yields the protein CASSFSRGGFEQYF.

The chain carries TRBV7-2 and TRBJ1-5; D perhaps matches TRBD1 (6 bases). Germline CDR1 reads SGHTA; CDR2 reads FQGNSA. This CDR3 is 13 amino acids long. V dropped 6 bases and J dropped 9 bases, with 15 bases sitting between them. The CDR3 nucleotides are TGTGCCAGCAGTCCTACAGGGACCAGGCCCCAGCATTTT. Protein: CASSPTGTRPQHF.

The chain joins TRBV9 to TRBJ2-1, with D perhaps matching TRBD1 or TRBD2 (5 bases each). The CDR3 spans 15 residues. Germline V gene data show CDR1 as SGDLS and CDR2 as YYNGEE. The V end was cut by 4 bases, the J end by 1 base, with 12 bases between. CDR3 sequence (DNA): TGTGCCAGCAGCCAGGGACGAGGGTCCTACAATGAGCAGTTCTTC. Translated, it gives CASSQGRGSYNEQFF.

The chain combines TRBV5-6 with TRBJ2-5, with D perhaps TRBD2 (6 bases). The CDR3 spans 14 residues. V dropped 5 bases and J dropped 1 base, with 12 bases sitting between them. CDR1 SGHDT and CDR2 YYEEEE come from the germline V gene. CDR3 DNA: TGTGCCAGCAGAGGCTATAGCGGCCAAGAGACCCAGTACTTC. Protein sequence: CASRGYSGQETQYF.

V usage is TRBV7-2 and J usage is TRBJ2-7, with D possibly TRBD2 on 5 matching bases. The ends were cut back, 4 bases at V and 7 bases at J, with 17 bases in the middle. The germline CDR1 and CDR2 sequences are SGHTA and FQGNSA. The CDR3 contains 14 residues. The CDR3 sequence: CASSSGLSAGEQYF. CDR3 in DNA: TGTGCCAGCAGCTCCGGACTGTCCGCCGGGGAGCAGTACTTC.

Only one count was recorded for this clone. V and J are TRBV10-2 and TRBJ2-2; 9 positions match TRBD2. Germline CDR1 is WSHSY and CDR2 is SAAADI. CDR3 length: 18 amino acids. V dropped 7 bases and J dropped 5; count of bases not matched to a gene: 17. CDR3 in DNA: TGCGCCAGCACTACCCCCCCCGGGCGGGAGGGCCGAACCGGGGAGCTGTTTTTT. This encodes CASTTPPGREGRTGELFF.

The chain joins TRBV19 to TRBJ2-7; 10 bases line up with TRBD2. The CDR3 extends over 15 amino acids. J was trimmed by 5 bases and V by 5 bases; bases with no gene match: 9. Germline CDR1 reads LNHDA; CDR2 reads SQIVND (reference sequence). Here the CDR3 DNA reads TGTGCCAGTAGTCAAATTCTAGCGGGAGACGACGAGCAGTACTTC. It is translated as CASSQILAGDDEQYF. The full variable domain, with the rest looked up from reference TRBV19 and TRBJ2-7, is DGGITQSPKYLFRKEGQNVTLSCEQNLNHDAMYWYRQDPGQGLRLIYYSQIVNDFQKGDIAEGYSVSREKKESFPLTVTSAQKNPTAFYLCASSQILAGDDEQYFGPGTRLTVT.

The V gene is TRBV5-1, the J gene TRBJ2-1; 9 nucleotides line up with TRBD2. CDR3 length: 14 amino acids. CDR1 is SGHRS and CDR2 is YFSETQ in the germline V gene. Losses at the gene ends were 1 base for V and 7 bases for J; bases not matched to a gene: 3. The CDR3 coding sequence is TGCGCCAGCAGCTTGTACCTAGCGGGGAATGAGCAGTTCTTC. This sequence encodes CASSLYLAGNEQFF.

The chain uses TRBV15 and TRBJ1-4; D is ambiguous. CDR1 LNHNV and CDR2 YYDKDF come from the germline V gene (reference sequence). Trimming removed 0 bases at V and 7 bases at J, with 6 bases between. CDR3 length equals 13 residues. CDR3 region: CATSRDRGEKLFF. Here the CDR3 DNA reads TGTGCCACCAGCAGAGATAGAGGTGAAAAACTGTTTTTT. The full variable domain, its missing parts supplied by reference TRBV15 and TRBJ1-4, is DAMVIQNPRYQVTQFGKPVTLSCSQTLNHNVMYWYQQKSSQAPKLLFHYYDKDFNNEADTPDNFQSRRPNTSFCFLDIRSPGLGDTAMYLCATSRDRGEKLFFGSGTQLSVL.

This clone was seen only once. The rearrangement uses TRBV14 and TRBJ1-2; D remains ambiguous. V was trimmed by 4 bases and J by 5 bases, leaving 11 bases between them. Germline V lookup: CDR1 SGHDN, CDR2 FVKESK. The CDR3 spans 13 residues. CDR3 in amino acids: CASSPGLPYGYTF. For the CDR3, the DNA is TGTGCCAGCAGCCCCGGCCTTCCTTATGGCTACACCTTC.

The gene calls are TRBV18 and TRBJ1-1; 8 bases line up with TRBD1. Unmatched junction bases numbered 12, after V lost 6 bases and J lost 0 bases. This CDR3 spans 17 amino acids. The germline V gene has CDR1 KGHSH and CDR2 LQKENI. In DNA, the CDR3 is TGTGCCAGCTCTCGTACAGGGGGTGAGATGATGAACACTGAAGCTTTCTTT. Translated: CASSRTGGEMMNTEAFF.

The chain joins TRBV2 to TRBJ1-1, with unresolved D. The CDR3 runs to 14 residues. V lost 8 bases and J 4 bases, leaving 17 bases between the germline ends. Germline V gene data show CDR1 as SNHLY and CDR2 as FYNNEI. The CDR3, as DNA: TGTGCCAGCGGCGGGCCTCTCCGAGGCACTGAAGCTTTCTTT. Amino acid sequence: CASGGPLRGTEAFF.

The J gene is TRBJ2-5, the V gene TRBV19, with D perhaps TRBD2 (5 bases). Germline lookup yields CDR1 LNHDA and CDR2 SQIVND (reference sequence). V dropped 5 bases and J dropped 5 bases, with 15 bases sitting between them. The CDR3 spans 14 residues. CDR3 sequence (DNA): TGTGCCAGTAGTTCCGACTATGGCGGGGAGACCCAGTACTTC. Translation gives CASSSDYGGETQYF.

By share, this clone ranks as medium-sized (0.01 to 0.1%). This chain connects TRBV18 to TRBJ2-3; no firm D call. This CDR3 is built from 13 residues. The V end was cut by 2 bases, the J end by 4 bases, with 7 bases between. Germline V lookup: CDR1 KGHSH, CDR2 LQKENI. The CDR3 DNA is TGTGCCAGCTCACCAAGGGTCTCAGATACGCAGTATTTT. Amino acids: CASSPRVSDTQYF.

V and J are TRBV11-2 and TRBJ2-2; 11 nucleotides match TRBD1. This CDR3 has 16 residues. The V gene end was trimmed by 1 base and the J gene end by 4 bases; junction bases not matched to a gene: 2. Germline V CDR1 and CDR2: SGHAT, FQNNGV. The DNA of the CDR3 is TGTGCCAGCAGCTTAGCAGGGACAGGGGGCACCGGGGAGCTGTTTTTT. Amino acids: CASSLAGTGGTGELFF.

This chain links TRBV13 with TRBJ2-3; 12 nucleotides match TRBD2. The V and J ends lost 5 bases and 2 bases, in that order; junction bases with no gene match: 8. This CDR3 spans 17 amino acids. The V gene's germline CDR1 is PRHDT and CDR2 FYEKMQ (reference sequence). The CDR3 loop is CASSGQTSGRVTDTQYF. In DNA, the CDR3 is TGTGCCAGCAGCGGACAGACTAGCGGGAGAGTCACAGATACGCAGTATTTT.

The chain is built from TRBV6-5 and TRBJ2-5; unclear D gene. Germline CDR1 and CDR2: MNHEY and SVGAGI. CDR3 length equals 14 residues. V dropped 6 bases and J dropped 2 bases, with 13 bases sitting between them. The CDR3 sequence is CASRNDGTQETQYF. CDR3 DNA: TGTGCCAGCAGGAACGACGGTACTCAAGAGACCCAGTACTTC.

This clone was seen a few times. The CDR3: CASTLGGTEAFF. The DNA for the CDR3 is TGTGCCAGCACACTGGGGGGCACTGAAGCTTTCTTT. This chain links TRBV28 with TRBJ1-1, with D maybe TRBD1 (5 bases). Trimming shortened V by 7 bases and J by 4 bases, and 10 bases separated the two germline ends. The CDR3 covers 12 residues. CDR1 is MDHEN, CDR2 SYDVKM, per germline.

The rearrangement uses TRBV18 and TRBJ2-5; TRBD1 agrees at 7 bases. The CDR3 extends over 15 amino acids. Germline V gives CDR1 KGHSH, CDR2 LQKENI. J lost 5 bases, V lost 5 bases, and 11 bases had no gene match. The CDR3 loop is CASSTAEGARETQYF. The CDR3 bases are TGTGCCAGCTCAACGGCCGAGGGGGCGCGGGAGACCCAGTACTTC. Combining the CDR3 with reference TRBV18 and TRBJ2-5 gives the whole variable domain NAGVMQNPRHLVRRRGQEARLRCSPMKGHSHVYWYRQLPEEGLKFMVYLQKENIIDESGMPKERFSAEFPKEGPSILRIQQVVRGDSAAYFCASSTAEGARETQYFGPGTRLLVL.